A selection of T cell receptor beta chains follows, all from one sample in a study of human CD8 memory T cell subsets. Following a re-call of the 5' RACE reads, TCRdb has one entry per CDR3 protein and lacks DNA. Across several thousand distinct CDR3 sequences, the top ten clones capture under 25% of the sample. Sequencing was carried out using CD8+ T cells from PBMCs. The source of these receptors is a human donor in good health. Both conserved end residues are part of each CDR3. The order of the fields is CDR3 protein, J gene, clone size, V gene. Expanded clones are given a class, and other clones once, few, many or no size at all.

CDR3 protein: CASSSTSRSYNEQFF; J gene: TRBJ2-1; clone size: .; V gene: TRBV5-1
CDR3 protein: CARRIRPNYGYTF; J gene: TRBJ1-2; clone size: medium-sized; V gene: TRBV23-1
CDR3 protein: CASSESTSYNEQFF; J gene: TRBJ2-1; clone size: .; V gene: TRBV9
CDR3 protein: CASSLDTTETRYQPQHF; J gene: TRBJ1-5; clone size: .; V gene: TRBV7-8
CDR3 protein: CSASVGTRYEQYF; J gene: TRBJ2-7; clone size: large; V gene: TRBV20-1
CDR3 protein: CASSLGAAYNEQFF; J gene: TRBJ2-1; clone size: .; V gene: TRBV7-3
CDR3 protein: CASSLALASEGTDTQYF; J gene: TRBJ2-3; clone size: .; V gene: TRBV7-7
CDR3 protein: CASSLGTEYNEQFF; J gene: TRBJ2-1; clone size: .; V gene: TRBV7-8
CDR3 protein: CSARTSGTYEQYF; J gene: TRBJ2-7; clone size: .; V gene: TRBV20-1
CDR3 protein: CRCRSDPSGHLWKTQYF; J gene: TRBJ2-5; clone size: .; V gene: TRBV20-1
CDR3 protein: CASSFGGPEETQYF; J gene: TRBJ2-5; clone size: .; V gene: TRBV27
CDR3 protein: CAWSVGGRGSPLHF; J gene: TRBJ1-6; clone size: .; V gene: TRBV30
CDR3 protein: CSARQGVYEQYF; J gene: TRBJ2-7; clone size: medium-sized; V gene: TRBV20-1
CDR3 protein: CASSLSPPGGSTDTQYF; J gene: TRBJ2-3; clone size: .; V gene: TRBV7-3
CDR3 protein: CSARDGSAGRLETQYF; J gene: TRBJ2-5; clone size: .; V gene: TRBV20-1
CDR3 protein: CASSQDNLLGEQFF; J gene: TRBJ2-1; clone size: .; V gene: TRBV4-1
CDR3 protein: CSVRLAGAKNTGELFF; J gene: TRBJ2-2; clone size: .; V gene: TRBV29-1
CDR3 protein: CSARSPGQGIWITEAFF; J gene: TRBJ1-1; clone size: .; V gene: TRBV20-1
CDR3 protein: CASGRPTPRTQQFF; J gene: TRBJ2-1; clone size: .; V gene: TRBV2
CDR3 protein: CASSFRGEGQPQHF; J gene: TRBJ1-5; clone size: medium-sized; V gene: TRBV28
CDR3 protein: CASRRLAGVLEQYF; J gene: TRBJ2-7; clone size: .; V gene: TRBV6-5
CDR3 protein: CASSPGAEAFF; J gene: TRBJ1-1; clone size: medium-sized; V gene: TRBV28
CDR3 protein: CSVEDHLQETQYF; J gene: TRBJ2-5; clone size: .; V gene: TRBV29-1
CDR3 protein: CASMTGGLYNEQFF; J gene: TRBJ2-1; clone size: .; V gene: TRBV7-6
CDR3 protein: CASTGDFGNTIYF; J gene: TRBJ1-3; clone size: .; V gene: TRBV9
CDR3 protein: CSVRGPSGSPSEQYF; J gene: TRBJ2-7; clone size: .; V gene: TRBV20-1
CDR3 protein: CASSVLDEQYF; J gene: TRBJ2-7; clone size: .; V gene: TRBV2
CDR3 protein: CASSFLYQPQHF; J gene: TRBJ1-5; clone size: .; V gene: TRBV7-2
CDR3 protein: CASSLPGWSYNEQFF; J gene: TRBJ2-1; clone size: .; V gene: TRBV28
CDR3 protein: CASSQTAADTEAFF; J gene: TRBJ1-1; clone size: .; V gene: TRBV4-1
CDR3 protein: CASTNFGGQNSYEQYF; J gene: TRBJ2-7; clone size: .; V gene: TRBV7-8
CDR3 protein: CASSLFTISYEQYF; J gene: TRBJ2-7; clone size: .; V gene: TRBV28
CDR3 protein: CASSPTTWITEAFF; J gene: TRBJ1-1; clone size: .; V gene: TRBV7-9
CDR3 protein: CASSQGWTSGKNAFF; J gene: TRBJ2-1; clone size: .; V gene: TRBV3-1
CDR3 protein: CASSLGSPRSSYNEQFF; J gene: TRBJ2-1; clone size: .; V gene: TRBV4-1